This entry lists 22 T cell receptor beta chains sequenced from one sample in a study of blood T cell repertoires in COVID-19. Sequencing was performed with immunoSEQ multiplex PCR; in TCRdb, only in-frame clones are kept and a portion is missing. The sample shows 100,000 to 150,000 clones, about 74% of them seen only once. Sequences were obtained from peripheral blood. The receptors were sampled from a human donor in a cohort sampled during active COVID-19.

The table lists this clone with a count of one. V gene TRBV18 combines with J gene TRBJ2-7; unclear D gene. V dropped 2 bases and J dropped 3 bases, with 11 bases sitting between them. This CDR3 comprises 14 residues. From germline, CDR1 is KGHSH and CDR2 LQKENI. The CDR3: CASSPAATNYEQYF. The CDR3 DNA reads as TGTGCCAGCTCACCAGCGGCAACCAACTACGAGCAGTACTTC.

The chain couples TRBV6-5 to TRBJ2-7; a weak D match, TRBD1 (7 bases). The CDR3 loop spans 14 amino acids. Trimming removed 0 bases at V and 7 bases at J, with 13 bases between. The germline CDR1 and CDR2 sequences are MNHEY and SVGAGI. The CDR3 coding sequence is TGTGCCAGCAGTTACTCCGGACAGGCGGGAGAGCAGTACTTC. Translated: CASSYSGQAGEQYF.

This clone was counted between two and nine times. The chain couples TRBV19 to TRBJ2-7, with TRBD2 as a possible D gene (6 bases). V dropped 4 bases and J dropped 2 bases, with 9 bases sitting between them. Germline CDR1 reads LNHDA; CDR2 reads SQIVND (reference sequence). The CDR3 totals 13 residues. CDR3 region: CASSNGLTYEQYF. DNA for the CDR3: TGTGCCAGTAGTAATGGACTAACCTACGAGCAGTACTTC.

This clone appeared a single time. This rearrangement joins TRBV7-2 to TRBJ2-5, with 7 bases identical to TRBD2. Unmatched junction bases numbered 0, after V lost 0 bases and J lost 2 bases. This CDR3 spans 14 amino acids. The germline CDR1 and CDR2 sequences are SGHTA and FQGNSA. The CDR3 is CASSLAGGQETQYF. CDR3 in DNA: TGTGCCAGCAGCTTAGCGGGGGGGCAAGAGACCCAGTACTTC.

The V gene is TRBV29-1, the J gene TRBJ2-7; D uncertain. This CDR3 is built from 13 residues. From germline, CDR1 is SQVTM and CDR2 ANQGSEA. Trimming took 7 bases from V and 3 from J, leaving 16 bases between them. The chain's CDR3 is CSARVPVGYEQYF. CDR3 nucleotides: TGCAGCGCTCGGGTCCCGGTCGGCTACGAGCAGTACTTC.

The CDR3 here is CASSMATGSYEQYF. The CDR3 DNA follows: TGTGCCAGTAGTATGGCGACAGGCTCCTACGAGCAGTACTTC. The chain couples TRBV19 to TRBJ2-7; D is perhaps TRBD1 (6 bases). This CDR3 is 14 amino acids long. Germline CDR1 reads LNHDA; CDR2 reads SQIVND (reference sequence). V was cut by 3 bases and J by 0 bases, with 9 bases left in between.

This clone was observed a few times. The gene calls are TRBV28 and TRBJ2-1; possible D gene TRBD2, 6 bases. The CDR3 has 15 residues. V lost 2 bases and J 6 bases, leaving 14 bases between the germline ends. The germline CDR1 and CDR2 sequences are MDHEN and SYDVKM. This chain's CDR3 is CASSLPADYFNEQFF. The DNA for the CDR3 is TGTGCCAGCAGTTTACCAGCGGACTACTTCAATGAGCAGTTCTTC. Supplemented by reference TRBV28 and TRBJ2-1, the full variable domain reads DVKVTQSSRYLVKRTGEKVFLECVQDMDHENMFWYRQDPGLGLRLIYFSYDVKMKEKGDIPEGYSVSREKKERFSLILESASTNQTSMYLCASSLPADYFNEQFFGPGTRLTVL.

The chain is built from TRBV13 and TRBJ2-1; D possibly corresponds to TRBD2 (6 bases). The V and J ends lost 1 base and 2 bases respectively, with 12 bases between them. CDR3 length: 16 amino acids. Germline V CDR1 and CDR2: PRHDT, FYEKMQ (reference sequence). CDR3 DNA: TGTGCCAGCAGCTTAGTTCCCGGGAGTACCTACAATGAGCAGTTCTTC. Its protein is CASSLVPGSTYNEQFF.

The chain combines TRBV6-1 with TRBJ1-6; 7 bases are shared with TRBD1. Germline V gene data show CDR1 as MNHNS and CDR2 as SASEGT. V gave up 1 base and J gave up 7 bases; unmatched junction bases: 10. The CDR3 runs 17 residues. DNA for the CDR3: TGTGCCAGCAGTGAAGTTAGGTATAGGGGGCAAAATTCACCCCTCCACTTT. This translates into CASSEVRYRGQNSPLHF.

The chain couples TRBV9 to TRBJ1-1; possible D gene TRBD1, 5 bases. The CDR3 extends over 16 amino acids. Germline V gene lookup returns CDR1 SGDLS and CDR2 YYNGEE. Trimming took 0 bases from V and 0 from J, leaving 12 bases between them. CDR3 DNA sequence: TGTGCCAGCAGCGTAGGTTTGGGGGGAGTGAACACTGAAGCTTTCTTT. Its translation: CASSVGLGGVNTEAFF.

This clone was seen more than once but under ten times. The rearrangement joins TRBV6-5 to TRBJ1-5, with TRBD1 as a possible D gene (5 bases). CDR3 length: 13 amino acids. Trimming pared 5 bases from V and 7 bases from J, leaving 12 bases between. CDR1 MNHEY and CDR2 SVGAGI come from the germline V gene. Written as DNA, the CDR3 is TGTGCCAGCAGTAACGGGGGTGAACAGCCCCAGCATTTT. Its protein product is CASSNGGEQPQHF.

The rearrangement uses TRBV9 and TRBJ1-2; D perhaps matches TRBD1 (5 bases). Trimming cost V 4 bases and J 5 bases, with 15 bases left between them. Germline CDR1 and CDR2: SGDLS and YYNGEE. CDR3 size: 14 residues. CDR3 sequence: CASSPGHPGYGYTF. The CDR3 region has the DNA TGTGCCAGCAGCCCAGGGCATCCCGGGTATGGCTACACCTTC.

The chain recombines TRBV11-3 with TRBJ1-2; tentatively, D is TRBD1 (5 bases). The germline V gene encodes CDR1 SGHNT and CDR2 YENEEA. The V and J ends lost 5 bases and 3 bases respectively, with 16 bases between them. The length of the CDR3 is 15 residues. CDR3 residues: CASSDGGGADYGYTF. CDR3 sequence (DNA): TGTGCCAGCAGCGATGGGGGGGGAGCCGACTATGGCTACACCTTC.

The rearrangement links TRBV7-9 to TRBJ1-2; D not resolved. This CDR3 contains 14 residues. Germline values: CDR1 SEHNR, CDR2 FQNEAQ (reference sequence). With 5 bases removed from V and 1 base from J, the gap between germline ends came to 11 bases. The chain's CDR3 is CASSGSADNYGYTF. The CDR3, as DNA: TGTGCCAGCAGCGGTAGTGCCGATAACTATGGCTACACCTTC.

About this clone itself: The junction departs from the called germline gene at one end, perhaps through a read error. The CDR3 bases are TGCAGCGTGGAAGGGACAGGGGAGTTAGATACGCAGTATTTT. It specifies CSVEGTGELDTQYF. The chain recombines TRBV29-1 with TRBJ2-3, with 10 bases aligning to TRBD1. Germline CDR1 reads SQVTM; CDR2 reads ANQGSEA. This CDR3 comprises 14 residues.

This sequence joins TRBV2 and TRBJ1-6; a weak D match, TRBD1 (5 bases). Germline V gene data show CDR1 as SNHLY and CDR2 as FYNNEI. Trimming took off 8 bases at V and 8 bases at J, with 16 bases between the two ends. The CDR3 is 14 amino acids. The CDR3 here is CASLKAQVDSPLHF. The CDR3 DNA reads TGTGCCAGCCTTAAGGCACAGGTGGATTCACCCCTCCACTTT.

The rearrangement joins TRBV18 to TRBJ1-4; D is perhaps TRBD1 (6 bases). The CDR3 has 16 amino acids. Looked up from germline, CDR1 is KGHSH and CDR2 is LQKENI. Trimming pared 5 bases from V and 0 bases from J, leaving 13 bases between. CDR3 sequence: CASSAKTGATNEKLFF. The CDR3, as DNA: TGTGCCAGCTCAGCGAAGACAGGAGCAACTAATGAAAAACTGTTTTTT.

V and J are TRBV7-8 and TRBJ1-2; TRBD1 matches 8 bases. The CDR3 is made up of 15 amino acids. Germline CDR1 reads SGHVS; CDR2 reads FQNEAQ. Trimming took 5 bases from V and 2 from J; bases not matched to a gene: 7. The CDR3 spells CASSHYRGKNYGYTF. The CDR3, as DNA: TGTGCCAGCAGCCATTACAGGGGGAAAAACTATGGCTACACCTTC.

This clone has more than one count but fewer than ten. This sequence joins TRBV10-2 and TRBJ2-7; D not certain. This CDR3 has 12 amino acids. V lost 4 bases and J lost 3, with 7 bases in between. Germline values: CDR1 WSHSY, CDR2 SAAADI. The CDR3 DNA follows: TGCGCCAGCAGTGGGAACAGCTACGAGCAGTACTTC. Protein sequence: CASSGNSYEQYF.

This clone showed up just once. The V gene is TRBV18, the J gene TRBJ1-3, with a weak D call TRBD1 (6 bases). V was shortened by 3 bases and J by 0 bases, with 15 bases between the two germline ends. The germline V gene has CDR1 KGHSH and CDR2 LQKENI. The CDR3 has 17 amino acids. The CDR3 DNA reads TGTGCCAGCTCACCGACCGACAGGTTTCCCTCTGGAAACACCATATATTTT. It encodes CASSPTDRFPSGNTIYF.

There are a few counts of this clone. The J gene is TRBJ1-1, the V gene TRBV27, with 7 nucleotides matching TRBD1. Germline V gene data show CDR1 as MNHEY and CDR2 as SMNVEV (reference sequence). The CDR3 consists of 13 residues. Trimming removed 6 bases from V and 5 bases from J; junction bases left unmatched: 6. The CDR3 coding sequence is TGTGCCAGCAGCCTACAGGGGTTTACTGAAGCTTTCTTT. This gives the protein CASSLQGFTEAFF.

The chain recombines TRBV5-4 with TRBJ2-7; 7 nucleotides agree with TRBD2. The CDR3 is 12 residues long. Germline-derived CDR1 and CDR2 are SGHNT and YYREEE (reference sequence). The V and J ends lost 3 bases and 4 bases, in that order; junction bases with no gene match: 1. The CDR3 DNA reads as TGTGCCAGCAGCTGGGGGGGTTACGAGCAGTACTTC. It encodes CASSWGGYEQYF.